This paragraph reports one T cell receptor (beta chain). Clones were read by immunoSEQ multiplex PCR, and TCRdb kept only the in-frame ones, dropping some. The table records 28,000 or so clones, 70% to 90% of them present only once. Time point specified: 2014-2015 season, pre-vaccination. Per time point, roughly 35-100 mL of blood was sampled. This specimen comes from a study of follicular helper T cells after annual influenza vaccination. CDR3 length: 13 residues. Looked up from germline, CDR1 is MDHEN and CDR2 is SYDVKM. V shed 9 bases and J shed 7 bases, with 18 bases lying between them. This TCR came from an adult who received the influenza vaccine. This chain links TRBV28 with TRBJ1-2, with unresolved D. The source was CXCR5+ CD38- circulating T follicular helper cells from blood, collected on the day of influenza vaccination. Subset indicated: circulating Tfh, non-naive CD4+CXCR5+PD-1+ (ICOS+CD38+ or ICOS-CD38-). The chain's CDR3 is CASDNLWRGGYTF. CDR3 coding DNA: TGTGCCAGTGATAACCTCTGGCGCGGTGGCTACACCTTC.